These 23 T cell receptor beta chains were all obtained from the same sample, sequenced in a study of radiotherapy plus CTLA-4 blockade in lung cancer. Using immunoSEQ multiplex PCR, the repertoire was profiled, and TCRdb retains in-frame clones only, with some absent. The data show roughly 71,000 clones, more than 75% seen once. The sequenced sample was peripheral blood, obtained from a patient treated with radiotherapy plus ipilimumab. These receptors originate from a human donor with non-small cell lung cancer who had a complete response to radiotherapy plus ipilimumab.

This clone was seen only once. The chain joins TRBV10-2 to TRBJ2-1; 12 bases line up with TRBD1. This CDR3 is built from 16 residues. Germline V gene data show CDR1 as WSHSY and CDR2 as SAAADI. Germline trimming cut 5 bases from V and 7 bases from J; bases unmatched to any gene: 9. This CDR3 reads CASSIGTGGGGNEQFF. DNA for the CDR3: TGCGCCAGCAGTATTGGGACAGGGGGCGGCGGAAATGAGCAGTTCTTC.

This chain connects TRBV7-2 to TRBJ1-6, with 9 bases identical to TRBD1. The germline V gene has CDR1 SGHTA and CDR2 FQGNSA. The junction had 5 bases not matched to a gene; V was cut back by 4 bases and J by 10 bases. The CDR3 totals 14 residues. CDR3 loop: CASSSGQGVSPLHF. CDR3 in DNA: TGTGCCAGCAGCTCGGGACAGGGAGTCTCACCCCTCCACTTT.

V and J are TRBV2 and TRBJ1-6, with D unresolved. The germline gives CDR1 SNHLY, CDR2 FYNNEI. The CDR3 covers 17 residues. The V gene lost 0 bases and the J gene lost 6 bases, with 15 bases spanning the gap. The CDR3 sequence: CASSEAMGLGPNSPLHF. CDR3 nucleotides: TGTGCCAGCAGTGAAGCGATGGGGTTAGGGCCTAATTCACCCCTCCACTTT.

This clone was seen just once. This sequence joins TRBV27 and TRBJ1-5; D gene ambiguous. V dropped 6 bases and J dropped 4 bases, with 7 bases sitting between them. The germline V gene encodes CDR1 MNHEY and CDR2 SMNVEV (reference sequence). The length of the CDR3 is 12 residues. Here the CDR3 DNA reads TGTGCCAGCAGGGCGAGAAATCAGCCCCAGCATTTT. It encodes CASRARNQPQHF.

The V call is TRBV18, the J call TRBJ1-1, with 9 bases identical to TRBD1. Germline assignment: CDR1 KGHSH and CDR2 LQKENI. The CDR3 is made up of 13 amino acids. J gave up 10 bases and V 3 bases, and 6 bases lay outside the gene matches. CDR3 in amino acids: CASSPGTGKLAFF. In DNA form, the CDR3 reads TGTGCCAGCTCACCGGGGACAGGGAAGTTAGCTTTCTTT.

The V gene is TRBV2, the J gene TRBJ1-4; D possibly corresponds to TRBD1 (5 bases). V lost 8 bases and J lost 6, with 13 bases in between. Germline loops: CDR1 SNHLY, CDR2 FYNNEI. This CDR3 region has 13 residues. The CDR3 loop is CASSILGDEKLFF. CDR3 DNA: TGTGCCAGCTCAATCCTGGGGGATGAAAAACTGTTTTTT.

This chain joins TRBV4-3 and TRBJ2-2, with TRBD1 matching 7 bases. The CDR3 has 16 amino acids. V shed 0 bases, J shed 1 base, and the junction held 2 bases outside the gene matches. The germline V gene encodes CDR1 LGHNA and CDR2 YSLEER. The CDR3 DNA reads as TGCGCCAGCAGCCAAGATGGGACAGTGAACACCGGGGAGCTGTTTTTT. Translated: CASSQDGTVNTGELFF.

The chain recombines TRBV5-6 with TRBJ2-2; 8 nucleotides match TRBD2. CDR1 SGHDT and CDR2 YYEEEE come from the germline V gene. J lost 2 bases, V lost 0 bases, and 3 bases had no gene match. The CDR3 covers 16 residues. CDR3 nucleotide sequence: TGTGCCAGCAGCTTGGACGGGGGGGCAAACACCGGGGAGCTGTTTTTT. This translates into CASSLDGGANTGELFF.

The rearrangement joins TRBV27 to TRBJ1-4; tentatively, D is TRBD1 (5 bases). CDR3 length: 13 amino acids. The V gene lost 5 bases and the J gene lost 7 bases, with 11 bases spanning the gap. Germline-derived CDR1 and CDR2 are MNHEY and SMNVEV (reference sequence). The CDR3 spells CASSPRDREKLFF. The DNA for the CDR3 is TGTGCCAGCAGTCCCAGGGATCGTGAAAAACTGTTTTTT. Based on the CDR3 plus reference TRBV27 and TRBJ1-4, the full variable domain is EAQVTQNPRYLITVTGKKLTVTCSQNMNHEYMSWYRQDPGLGLRQIYYSMNVEVTDKGDVPEGYKVSRKEKRNFPLILESPSPNQTSLYFCASSPRDREKLFFGSGTQLSVL.

The chain links TRBV7-6 to TRBJ2-3; 11 nucleotides match TRBD2. In germline, CDR1 is SGHVS, CDR2 FNYEAQ. V lost 5 bases, J lost 2 bases, and 6 bases stayed unmatched. CDR3 length: 16 residues. The DNA for the CDR3 is TGTGCCAGCAGCCTTCTAGCGGGAGGACTCACAGATACGCAGTATTTT. Translating it yields CASSLLAGGLTDTQYF. The entire variable domain, with the rest obtained from reference TRBV7-6 and TRBJ2-3, is as follows: GAGVSQSPRYKVTKRGQDVALRCDPISGHVSLYWYRQALGQGPEFLTYFNYEAQQDKSGLPNDRFSAERPEGSISTLTIQRTEQRDSAMYRCASSLLAGGLTDTQYFGPGTRLTVL.

This chain links TRBV6-1 with TRBJ1-2, with TRBD1 identical over 7 bases. The J segment lost 5 bases and the V segment lost 1 base, leaving 7 bases of the junction unmatched. CDR1 and CDR2 (germline): MNHNS, SASEGT. The CDR3 extends over 15 amino acids. This CDR3 reads CASSEVVRGIYGYTF. The CDR3 DNA follows: TGTGCCAGCAGTGAAGTGGTCAGGGGGATTTATGGCTACACCTTC.

This clone turned up a few times. This chain links TRBV10-3 with TRBJ2-2; 7 positions match TRBD1. Trimming at V came to 6 bases and at J to 5 bases, leaving 6 bases not matched to a gene. The CDR3 covers 14 residues. Germline V CDR1 and CDR2: ENHRY, SYGVKD. The CDR3 bases are TGTGCCATCAGCGACAGGGAAGGGACCGGGGAGCTGTTTTTT. Translated: CAISDREGTGELFF.

The chain is built from TRBV29-1 and TRBJ2-2; D gene ambiguous. Germline V gene lookup returns CDR1 SQVTM and CDR2 ANQGSEA. The ends were cut back, 4 bases at V and 5 bases at J, with 14 bases in the middle. This CDR3 has 14 amino acids. CDR3 loop: CSVGGLVGTGELFF. The CDR3 nucleotides read TGCAGCGTTGGGGGTTTAGTAGGGACCGGGGAGCTGTTTTTT.

The chain joins TRBV28 to TRBJ1-1; D remains unclear. The V gene lost 7 bases and the J gene lost 2 bases, with 11 bases spanning the gap. This CDR3 comprises 13 residues. Germline V gene lookup returns CDR1 MDHEN and CDR2 SYDVKM. CDR3 sequence: CASTEQTNTEAFF. CDR3 bases: TGTGCCAGCACGGAACAAACCAACACTGAAGCTTTCTTT.

The chain couples TRBV18 to TRBJ1-3; 7 bases agree with TRBD1. The CDR3 covers 16 residues. From germline, CDR1 is KGHSH and CDR2 LQKENI. Trimming cost V 3 bases and J 4 bases; bases outside gene matches: 9. CDR3 sequence (DNA): TGTGCCAGCTCACCGCCGGGACAGTCGGCAGGAAACACCATATATTTT. This sequence encodes CASSPPGQSAGNTIYF.

The rearrangement links TRBV2 to TRBJ2-5, with a weak D call TRBD2 (5 bases). The CDR3 has 12 residues. Per germline, CDR1 SNHLY and CDR2 FYNNEI. The V and J ends lost 7 bases and 4 bases respectively, with 10 bases between them. CDR3 sequence: CASTREGETQYF. CDR3 coding DNA: TGTGCCAGCACCCGAGAGGGAGAGACCCAGTACTTC.

This clone is medium-sized by share. The rearrangement uses TRBV7-6 and TRBJ2-2; 9 positions match TRBD2. V lost 1 base, J lost 4 bases, and 7 bases stayed unmatched. CDR3 size: 17 residues. Germline values: CDR1 SGHVS, CDR2 FNYEAQ. Written as DNA, the CDR3 is TGTGCCAGCAGCTTAGATGTAGCGGGGGCCGTCACCGGGGAGCTGTTTTTT. Translating it yields CASSLDVAGAVTGELFF.

The V gene is TRBV7-8, the J gene TRBJ1-2; D gene ambiguous. The CDR3 covers 13 residues. V dropped 3 bases and J dropped 8 bases, with 13 bases sitting between them. From germline, CDR1 is SGHVS and CDR2 FQNEAQ. The CDR3 DNA reads TGTGCCAGCAGCTTTGACCCTTTATCGGGCTACACCTTC. Protein product: CASSFDPLSGYTF.

V and J are TRBV28 and TRBJ1-3; the D is unclear. Germline loops: CDR1 MDHEN, CDR2 SYDVKM. The germline V and J ends were trimmed by 3 bases and 4 bases, with 13 bases remaining between them. This CDR3 has 15 amino acids. Here the CDR3 DNA reads TGTGCCAGCAGTTTGGGAGGGATGGGCGGAAACACCATATATTTT. This codes for CASSLGGMGGNTIYF. Variable domain in full (rest from reference TRBV28 and TRBJ1-3): DVKVTQSSRYLVKRTGEKVFLECVQDMDHENMFWYRQDPGLGLRLIYFSYDVKMKEKGDIPEGYSVSREKKERFSLILESASTNQTSMYLCASSLGGMGGNTIYFGEGSWLTVV.

This clone was observed once. The chain joins TRBV7-2 to TRBJ2-3; D unclear. V lost 5 bases and J 6 bases, leaving 21 bases between the germline ends. Germline CDR1 and CDR2: SGHTA and FQGNSA. The CDR3 sequence is 16 residues long. The DNA of the CDR3 is TGTGCCAGCAGCCCAGATCCCTCTTCAGCAAAGGATACGCAGTATTTT. This sequence encodes CASSPDPSSAKDTQYF.

This clone was seen only a few times. This chain joins TRBV4-1 and TRBJ2-3; possible D gene TRBD1, 6 bases. Germline CDR1 MGHRA, CDR2 YSYEKL. The V and J ends lost 3 bases and 5 bases respectively, with 15 bases between them. This CDR3 has 15 residues. Written as DNA, the CDR3 is TGCGCCAGCAGCCATTCAGGGGAACGGGGAGATACGCAGTATTTT. This encodes CASSHSGERGDTQYF.

The chain links TRBV11-2 to TRBJ2-7; TRBD1 matches 12 bases. V shed 6 bases and J 6 bases; nucleotides not matched to a gene: 3. The CDR3 spans 13 residues. The germline V gene has CDR1 SGHAT and CDR2 FQNNGV. CDR3 nucleotide sequence: TGTGCCAGCAGTCGGGACAGGGGGCGCGAGCAGTACGTC. Its protein is CASSRDRGREQYV.

The chain is built from TRBV27 and TRBJ2-3, with D maybe TRBD1 (6 bases). Germline V CDR1 and CDR2: MNHEY, SMNVEV (reference sequence). The V gene lost 6 bases and the J gene lost 0 bases, with 13 bases spanning the gap. The CDR3 contains 15 residues. CDR3 amino acids: CASRPTGSSTDTQYF. The CDR3 DNA sequence: TGTGCCAGCAGGCCAACAGGGTCCAGCACAGATACGCAGTATTTT.